The rows below give T cell receptor beta chains drawn from one sample of a study of beta chain features in type 1 diabetes. TCRdb's table, derived via immunoSEQ multiplex PCR, lists solely in-frame clones and lacks some. The sample records about 360,000 clones, roughly 12% being singletons. Sequencing was performed on naive CD4+ T cells from blood. The receptors here all came from a woman younger than 35 with type 1 diabetes. Each CDR3 is given with its conserved first and last residue. A D gene is named only where the DNA matches it firmly. Some rows have no size entry. The others give once, few or many, or a class for an expanded clone.

J,size,D,V,DNA,CDR3
TRBJ2-1,few,-,TRBV5-1,TGCGCCAGCAGCGCCAACGGGGTGTCATACAATGAGCAGTTCTTC,CASSANGVSYNEQFF
TRBJ1-2,few,TRBD1,TRBV20-1,TGCAGTGTCGAAGGGGGCGATGGCTACACCTTC,CSVEGGDGYTF
TRBJ1-2,-,-,TRBV4-3,TGCGCCAGCAGCCAAGGAAGAGGCTATGGCTACACCTTC,CASSQGRGYGYTF
TRBJ2-1,few,-,TRBV7-9,TGTGCCAGCAGCTTAAGAGGGCTCAATGAGCAGTTCTTC,CASSLRGLNEQFF
TRBJ1-2,-,-,TRBV19,TGTGCCAGTACGAGGGACATAAACTATGGCTACACCTTC,CASTRDINYGYTF
TRBJ1-1,few,-,TRBV4-3,TGCGCCAGCAGCCAAGATCTGGGGCGCCCCCAGAACACTGAAGCTTTCTTT,CASSQDLGRPQNTEAFF
TRBJ2-1,-,TRBD2,TRBV18,TGTGCCAGCTCACCACTTAGCGGGAGTGGGTACAATGAGCAGTTCTTC,CASSPLSGSGYNEQFF
TRBJ2-5,-,-,TRBV7-9,TGTGCCAGCAGTTCACAAGAGACCCAGTACTTC,CASSSQETQYF
TRBJ2-4,-,TRBD2,TRBV5-1,TGCGCCAGCAGCGGGCAAGCGGGATCAGCCAAAAACATTCAGTACTTC,CASSGQAGSAKNIQYF
TRBJ2-5,-,-,TRBV9,TGTGCCAGCAGCGTAGCCGGGGGTAACCAAGAGACCCAGTACTTC,CASSVAGGNQETQYF
TRBJ2-5,-,-,TRBV18,TGTGCCAGCTCACGTTATGAGACCCAGTACTTC,CASSRYETQYF
TRBJ2-3,few,-,TRBV4-3,TGCGCCAGCAGCCAAGGCCTACGTCAGTATTTT,CASSQGLRQYF
TRBJ2-4,-,TRBD2,TRBV13,TGTGCCAGCAGCTCCCGACTAGCGGGGAAAAACATTCAGTACTTC,CASSSRLAGKNIQYF
TRBJ2-1,-,TRBD2,TRBV7-2,TGTGCCAGCAGCTCCGGGACTAGCGGGATTAATGAGCAGTTCTTC,CASSSGTSGINEQFF
TRBJ1-2,-,TRBD1,TRBV6-5,TGTGCCAGCAGCCCCGAGGGACAGGGTGACTATGGCTACACCTTC,CASSPEGQGDYGYTF
TRBJ2-7,-,TRBD1,TRBV6-6,TGTGCCAGCAGTTACTCGACAGGGATCGAGCAGTACTTC,CASSYSTGIEQYF
TRBJ1-2,few,-,TRBV15,TGTGCCACCAGCAGAGCCGACAGGTCCCCAGATGGCTACACCTTC,CATSRADRSPDGYTF
TRBJ1-2,few,-,TRBV7-3,TGTGCCAGCAGCCCAATTGAGGGAGGTGGCTACACCTTC,CASSPIEGGGYTF
TRBJ1-2,few,-,TRBV25-1,TGTGCCAGCAGTGAGGGACTGAACTATGGCTACACCTTC,CASSEGLNYGYTF
TRBJ2-7,-,-,TRBV5-1,TGCGCCAGCAGCTTACTAGACCACGAGCAGTACTTC,CASSLLDHEQYF
TRBJ1-2,-,-,TRBV15,TGTGCCACCAGCAGAGATCCCTCCGGCTACACCTTC,CATSRDPSGYTF
TRBJ2-5,few,-,TRBV7-2,TGTGCCAGCAGCCCCCAGGCGGGGACAGAGACCCAGTACTTC,CASSPQAGTETQYF
TRBJ1-2,-,-,TRBV6-1,TGTGCCAGCAGTGAAGGGCCTAGTGGGTATGGCTACACCTTC,CASSEGPSGYGYTF
TRBJ2-7,-,TRBD1,TRBV29-1,TGCAGCGCAGAAACCGGGACAGGGACCTACGAGCAGTACTTC,CSAETGTGTYEQYF
TRBJ1-1,few,-,TRBV27,TGTGCCAGCAGTTTAAAGGCGGATTTGAACACTGAAGCTTTCTTT,CASSLKADLNTEAFF
TRBJ1-1,-,-,TRBV29-1,TGCAGCGTTGGTAGGGGGTCGGGGGGCACTGAAGCTTTCTTT,CSVGRGSGGTEAFF
TRBJ1-5,few,-,TRBV21-1,TGTGCCAGCAGAACACCCCAGGGGACTCAGCCCCAGCATTTT,CASRTPQGTQPQHF
TRBJ2-3,few,-,TRBV7-9,TGTGCCAGCAGCTTCGCACTTACGGACAAGCACACAGATACGCAGTATTTT,CASSFALTDKHTDTQYF
TRBJ2-7,-,-,TRBV7-9,TGTGCCAGCAGCCCACAAGGGGGCTCCTACGAGCAGTACTTC,CASSPQGGSYEQYF
TRBJ2-7,few,-,TRBV5-1,TGCGCCAGCAGCTTGGTTAGCGGAGAGACCTACGAGCAGTACTTC,CASSLVSGETYEQYF
TRBJ2-1,few,TRBD1,TRBV28,TGTGCCAGCAGGTCAGACGCGGGACAGGGCTCCAATGAGCAGTTCTTC,CASRSDAGQGSNEQFF
TRBJ1-4,few,-,TRBV18,TGTGCCAGCTCACCACCGTCCAGAACTAATGAAAAACTGTTTTTT,CASSPPSRTNEKLFF
TRBJ1-3,few,TRBD1,TRBV29-1,TGCAGCGTATCATTCCGGGACAGGGGACCTGGAAACACCATATATTTT,CSVSFRDRGPGNTIYF
TRBJ1-2,few,TRBD1,TRBV5-6,TGTGCCAGCAGCTGGCCGGGACAGAACTATGGCTACACCTTC,CASSWPGQNYGYTF
TRBJ1-6,-,-,TRBV7-2,TGTGCCAGCAGCTTAGCAGGGGTTATTAATTCACCCCTCCACTTT,CASSLAGVINSPLHF
TRBJ1-2,-,-,TRBV4-2,TGTGCCAGCAGCTCCGCGGGACCCCCCACTGGGGGCTACACCTTC,CASSSAGPPTGGYTF
TRBJ1-2,few,-,TRBV30,TGTGCCGCCCGGGAGGGAGTTAGCTATGGCTACACCTTC,CAAREGVSYGYTF
TRBJ2-2,few,-,TRBV29-1,TGCAGCGTTGAAGCACACCCCCCCGGGGAGCTGTTTTTT,CSVEAHPPGELFF
TRBJ2-3,few,-,TRBV4-1,TGCGCCAGCAGCCAAGATCCGCTCAGGGATACGCAGTATTTT,CASSQDPLRDTQYF
TRBJ2-2,-,-,TRBV19,TGTGCCACTCTTAGGGAGGTTAACACCGGGGAGCTGTTTTTT,CATLREVNTGELFF
TRBJ2-7,-,-,TRBV4-3,TGCGCCAGCAGCCAGGCCTCCACATTGAGGTACACCTACGAGCAGTACTTC,CASSQASTLRYTYEQYF
TRBJ1-2,once,-,TRBV27,TGTGCCAGCAGTTTAGGGGGGGCGGGGGGCTACACCTTC,CASSLGGAGGYTF
TRBJ2-7,-,-,TRBV7-9,TGTGCCAGCAGCGCGAAGAATCCCTACGAGCAGTACTTC,CASSAKNPYEQYF
TRBJ1-6,-,-,TRBV5-6,TGTGCCAGCAGTTCTGAGCGTTACTCCCTCCACTTT,CASSSERYSLHF